Listed here is a single TCR beta chain. The sample belongs to a study of cytomegalovirus exposure and HLA in healthy donors. The primer mix had 60 Vbeta and 13 Jbeta primers. Sequencing used immunoSEQ multiplex PCR; TCRdb keeps in-frame clones, though not all of them. The repertoire includes under 300,000 clones, 75% to 90% of them detected once, and 3% to 4% sits in the top ten. The CDR3 consists of 14 residues. V lost 4 bases and J lost 5, with 18 bases in between. CDR1 is SQVTM, CDR2 ANQGSEA, per germline. Sequenced material: PBMCs. The origin of this receptor is a man aged 40-49 years in good health and CMV-seropositive. V and J are TRBV29-1 and TRBJ2-7; D perhaps matches TRBD2 (5 bases). The CDR3 reads CSVVSFGVGNEQYF. DNA for the CDR3: TGCAGCGTTGTCAGTTTCGGGGTCGGGAACGAGCAGTACTTC.